The 26 T cell receptor beta chains presented below share a single source sample, sequenced in a study of regulatory T cells in long-lasting Graves disease. Arm-PCR of CDR3 regions and iRepertoire HTBI primers were used to build TCR beta libraries. TCRdb ran MiXCR on the multiplex PCR reads and lists one entry per CDR3 protein. The sample shows about 320,000 distinct CDR3 sequences, 18% of them seen only once. Time point given: newly diagnosed GD, antithyroid drugs for less than 3 months. RNA from PBMCs was the source of the TCR library. Here the sequenced sample was peripheral blood mononuclear cells (PBMCs), taken at new diagnosis, from a patient treated with antithyroid drugs. These receptors all stem from a female donor with Graves disease.

This clonotype has at least ten counts. This chain uses TRBV12-3 or TRBV12-4 with TRBJ1-1; D not resolved. CDR3 length: 13 amino acids. Trimming left V 1 base short and J 6 bases short, with 9 bases between. The CDR3 region has the DNA TGTGCCAGCAGTTTAGGGGGAGCCCCTGAAGCTTTCTTT. It codes for CASSLGGAPEAFF.

In its sample, this clonotype was seen many times. The rearrangement links TRBV20-1 to TRBJ2-3; D could derive from TRBD1 or TRBD2 (5 bases each). Germline CDR1 and CDR2: DFQATT and SNEGSKA (reference sequence). Trimming removed 4 bases at V and 1 base at J, with 6 bases between. This CDR3 is built from 12 residues. The CDR3: CSAMGGTDTQYF. Written as DNA, the CDR3 is TGCAGTGCTATGGGGGGCACAGATACGCAGTATTTT.

The CDR3 sequence is CASSPSAGSTEAFF. In nucleotides, the CDR3 is TGTGCCAGCAGCCCCAGCGCGGGGTCGACTGAAGCTTTCTTT. The chain uses TRBV7-8 and TRBJ1-1; D unresolved. CDR1 is SGHVS and CDR2 is FQNEAQ in the germline V gene. Deletions cut 5 bases from V and 5 bases from J, with 15 bases between. The CDR3 runs to 14 residues.

A few counts support this clonotype. V and J are TRBV11-2 and TRBJ2-3, with D possibly matching TRBD2 (5 bases). The CDR3 loop spans 16 amino acids. In germline, CDR1 is SGHAT, CDR2 FQNNGV. V gave up 5 bases and J gave up 0 bases, with 15 bases separating them. The CDR3 nucleotides are TGTGCCAGCAGCCGGGGTCAGCAGACTAGCACAGATACGCAGTATTTT. It yields the protein CASSRGQQTSTDTQYF.

Turning to this clonotype: One end of the junction fails to match germline, which may point to a read error. The chain uses TRBV5-1 and TRBJ1-4; D gene uncertain. The CDR3 contains 14 residues. Germline CDR1 is SGHRS and CDR2 is YFSETQ. Written as DNA, the CDR3 is TGTGCCAGCAGCGAGGGTCGGGCTAATGAAAAACTGTTTTTT. Protein: CASSEGRANEKLFF.

The sample holds many counts of this clonotype. The gene calls are TRBV19 and TRBJ2-7; the match to TRBD2 covers 9 bases. The germline V gene encodes CDR1 LNHDA and CDR2 SQIVND (reference sequence). Trimming took 7 bases from V and 2 from J; bases not matched to a gene: 12. This CDR3 is built from 16 residues. The DNA for the CDR3 is TGTGCCAGTACTAAGGACGCGGGAGGGCCTGCCTACGAGCAGTACTTC. Translating it yields CASTKDAGGPAYEQYF.

In nucleotides, the CDR3 is TGTGCCAGCAGCGTAAGCGCTGGTGGCGAGACCCAGTACTTC. This gives the protein CASSVSAGGETQYF. The chain has TRBV2 and TRBJ2-5; D gene uncertain. The ends were cut back, 6 bases at V and 5 bases at J, with 16 bases in the middle. Germline V CDR1 and CDR2: SNHLY, FYNNEI. This CDR3 spans 14 amino acids.

This clonotype occurred once. The V gene is TRBV28, the J gene TRBJ2-2, with TRBD2 as a possible D gene (6 bases). The length of the CDR3 is 16 residues. V lost 7 bases, J lost 4 bases, and 19 bases lay in between. Germline assignment: CDR1 MDHEN and CDR2 SYDVKM. Here the CDR3 reads CASTTSPSVVTGELFF. CDR3 sequence (DNA): TGTGCCAGCACCACATCCCCTAGCGTCGTCACCGGGGAGCTGTTTTTT.

The CDR3 nucleotides are TGTGCCAGCAGCGTAGGACAGGATACGCAGTATTTT. Translation gives CASSVGQDTQYF. The J gene is TRBJ2-3, the V gene TRBV11-3, with D perhaps TRBD1 (6 bases). The CDR3 runs 12 residues. CDR1 SGHNT and CDR2 YENEEA come from the germline V gene. V gave up 5 bases and J gave up 6 bases, with 9 bases separating them.

This clonotype was seen a handful of times. CDR3 nucleotides: TGTGCCAGCAGTTTAGGCCAAAAGTACGAGCAGTACTTC. Translated: CASSLGQKYEQYF. The chain joins TRBV28 to TRBJ2-7; no reliable D call. This CDR3 has 13 amino acids. Germline V gene sequence: CDR1 MDHEN, CDR2 SYDVKM. The V end lost 2 bases, the J end lost 4 bases, and 9 bases lay between the germline ends.

This clonotype showed up just a few times. The chain joins TRBV20-1 to TRBJ2-7; 7 bases line up with TRBD1. Germline CDR1 DFQATT, CDR2 SNEGSKA (reference sequence). The CDR3 extends over 12 amino acids. The J segment lost 5 bases and the V segment lost 6 bases, leaving 7 bases of the junction unmatched. The CDR3 bases are TGCAGTGCCAACAGGGGTACCCACGAGCAGTACTTC. Encoded protein: CSANRGTHEQYF.

A note on this clonotype: An end of the junction does not agree with germline; a read error may underlie this. The CDR3: CASSKTGQNTEAFF. CDR3 in DNA: TGTGCCAGCAGCAAGACAGGGCAGAACACTGAAGCCTTCTTT. The chain couples TRBV7-2 to TRBJ1-1; TRBD1 matches at 7 bases. Per the germline V gene, CDR1 is SGHTA and CDR2 is FQGNSA. CDR3 length: 14 amino acids.

The chain employs TRBV11-2 and TRBJ2-3; possibly TRBD1 or TRBD2 for D (5 bases each). Germline-derived CDR1 and CDR2 are SGHAT and FQNNGV. The V end was cut by 5 bases, the J end by 0 bases, with 9 bases between. The CDR3 extends over 14 amino acids. In nucleotides, the CDR3 is TGTGCCAGCAGCCCATGGGGGAGCACAGATACGCAGTATTTT. Amino acid sequence: CASSPWGSTDTQYF.

The chain employs TRBV5-1 and TRBJ2-5; 9 bases map to TRBD2. This CDR3 region has 16 residues. The germline V gene has CDR1 SGHRS and CDR2 YFSETQ. V was pared by 1 base and J by 4 bases, with 8 bases of the junction left unmatched. CDR3 amino acids: CASSLILAGERETQYF. CDR3 in DNA: TGCGCCAGCAGCTTGATTTTAGCGGGAGAGCGAGAGACCCAGTACTTC.

With respect to this clonotype: One base separates it from a far larger clone, so it is likely a read error. V is TRBV9 and J is TRBJ1-6; 7 bases are a match to TRBD1. From germline, CDR1 is SGDLS and CDR2 YYNGEE. Trimming took 3 bases from V and 6 from J; bases not matched to a gene: 6. CDR3 length: 15 amino acids. As DNA, the CDR3 is TGTGCCAGCAGCGGACAGGGCTCGCCTAATTCACCCCTCCACTTT. The encoded protein is CASSGQGSPNSPLHF.

In its sample, this clonotype was seen many times. This rearrangement joins TRBV27 to TRBJ2-7, with TRBD2 identical over 8 bases. Per germline, CDR1 MNHEY and CDR2 SMNVEV (reference sequence). J gave up 7 bases and V 4 bases, and 12 bases lay outside the gene matches. The CDR3 extends over 15 amino acids. This CDR3 reads CASSYYSGRGGEQYF. The CDR3, as DNA: TGTGCCAGCAGTTACTACAGCGGCCGGGGGGGAGAGCAGTACTTC.

At least ten counts were recorded for this clonotype. The chain employs TRBV11-2 and TRBJ1-1, with 8 nucleotides matching TRBD1. The V and J ends lost 3 bases and 5 bases, in that order; junction bases with no gene match: 11. Germline V gives CDR1 SGHAT, CDR2 FQNNGV. CDR3 size: 16 residues. In nucleotides, the CDR3 is TGTGCCAGCAGCTTGAGAAGTTTTACAGGGGGGACTGAAGCTTTCTTT. It specifies CASSLRSFTGGTEAFF.

This clonotype was detected ten times or more. This chain links TRBV7-2 with TRBJ2-1; a possible D gene is TRBD2 (6 bases). V was trimmed by 4 bases and J by 9 bases, leaving 16 bases between them. CDR3 length: 14 residues. CDR1 is SGHTA, CDR2 FQGNSA, per germline. The DNA for the CDR3 is TGTGCCAGCAGCTCGATTAGCGGAATGGGTGAGCAGTTCTTC. Its translation: CASSSISGMGEQFF.

This clonotype is a singleton in its sample. The gene calls are TRBV28 and TRBJ2-7; 9 positions agree with TRBD2. This CDR3 is built from 17 residues. Germline values: CDR1 MDHEN, CDR2 SYDVKM. V shed 2 bases and J 0 bases; nucleotides not matched to a gene: 8. CDR3 bases: TGTGCCAGCAGTTTAAAGGTAGCGGGGGTCAGCTCCTACGAGCAGTACTTC. Encoded protein: CASSLKVAGVSSYEQYF.

The chain employs TRBV6-2 or TRBV6-3 and TRBJ2-1; D is perhaps TRBD1 (6 bases). The CDR3 is made up of 13 amino acids. From germline, CDR1 is MNHEY and CDR2 SVGEGT. The ends were cut back, 8 bases at V and 4 bases at J, with 12 bases in the middle. DNA for the CDR3: TGTGCCAGCGCACAGGGCGATTACAATGAGCAGTTCTTC. This encodes CASAQGDYNEQFF.

This clonotype came up many times. This chain links TRBV7-9 with TRBJ2-3; D unresolved. The CDR3 runs 15 residues. The ends were cut back, 7 bases at V and 0 bases at J, with 14 bases in the middle. CDR1 SEHNR and CDR2 FQNEAQ come from the germline V gene (reference sequence). The CDR3, as DNA: TGTGCCAGCATCGCCCCCAGCGAGAGCACAGATACGCAGTATTTT. Its translation is CASIAPSESTDTQYF.

In its sample, this clonotype was seen once. The chain couples TRBV11-2 to TRBJ2-3; D not certain. CDR3 length equals 15 residues. Trimming left V 2 bases short and J 1 base short, with 10 bases between. Germline CDR1 is SGHAT and CDR2 is FQNNGV. The CDR3 region has the DNA TGTGCCAGCAGCTTACGGGCACCCGGCACAGATACGCAGTATTTT. Residues: CASSLRAPGTDTQYF.

A few counts support this clonotype. The chain carries TRBV19 and TRBJ2-2; 7 bases line up with TRBD1. This CDR3 spans 17 amino acids. The V segment lost 4 bases and the J segment 4 bases; nucleotides outside the gene matches: 12. Per the germline V gene, CDR1 is LNHDA and CDR2 is SQIVND (reference sequence). The CDR3 bases are TGTGCCAGTAGTAAGGGACAGCCTACCTCCGGCACCGGGGAGCTGTTTTTT. This sequence encodes CASSKGQPTSGTGELFF.

This clonotype was recorded many times. The gene calls are TRBV27 and TRBJ2-5; D perhaps matches TRBD1 (5 bases). Germline loops: CDR1 MNHEY, CDR2 SMNVEV (reference sequence). V was shortened by 5 bases and J by 4 bases, with 17 bases between the two germline ends. The CDR3 totals 15 residues. The CDR3 coding sequence is TGTGCCAGCAGTCGAGACAGCTTTGTAGGAGAGACCCAGTACTTC. Residues: CASSRDSFVGETQYF.

Comment on this clonotype: This is likely an artifact of a read error, given a far larger clone one base away. J is TRBJ2-5 and V is TRBV7-8; TRBD2 matches 10 bases. The CDR3 is 15 amino acids. The J segment lost 11 bases and the V segment lost 5 bases, leaving 14 bases of the junction unmatched. Germline V lookup: CDR1 SGHVS, CDR2 FQNEAQ. The CDR3 DNA follows: TGTGCCAGCAGCCTGGTAGCGGGAGGCAGCAATGAGCAGTACTTC. This encodes CASSLVAGGSNEQYF.

This clonotype was recorded many times. J is TRBJ2-3 and V is TRBV12-3 or TRBV12-4; D gene unclear. The CDR3 extends over 13 amino acids. V gave up 6 bases and J gave up 2 bases, with 9 bases separating them. The CDR3 is CASRVLFTDTQYF. The CDR3 nucleotides read TGTGCCAGCAGGGTTCTCTTCACAGATACGCAGTATTTT.